This TCR beta chain was obtained from a study of T cell changes during pregnancy in multiple sclerosis. V was trimmed by 2 bases and J by 0 bases, leaving 12 bases between them. Germline-derived CDR1 and CDR2 are SGHNT and YYREEE (reference sequence). The CDR3 totals 15 residues. Profiling relied on immunoSEQ multiplex PCR, and the TCRdb table lists in-frame clones only, not all of them. The profile shows 35,000 or so clones, around 89% of them singletons. This rearrangement joins TRBV5-4 to TRBJ2-7; possibly TRBD1 for D (6 bases). The sequence derives from a female donor with multiple sclerosis, enrolled in a pregnancy study. This sample comprised CD8+ T cells from peripheral blood mononuclear cells, obtained in the third trimester of pregnancy. The CDR3 sequence is CASSFIGQSSYEQYF. CDR3 DNA sequence: TGTGCCAGCAGCTTTATAGGACAGAGCTCCTACGAGCAGTACTTC.